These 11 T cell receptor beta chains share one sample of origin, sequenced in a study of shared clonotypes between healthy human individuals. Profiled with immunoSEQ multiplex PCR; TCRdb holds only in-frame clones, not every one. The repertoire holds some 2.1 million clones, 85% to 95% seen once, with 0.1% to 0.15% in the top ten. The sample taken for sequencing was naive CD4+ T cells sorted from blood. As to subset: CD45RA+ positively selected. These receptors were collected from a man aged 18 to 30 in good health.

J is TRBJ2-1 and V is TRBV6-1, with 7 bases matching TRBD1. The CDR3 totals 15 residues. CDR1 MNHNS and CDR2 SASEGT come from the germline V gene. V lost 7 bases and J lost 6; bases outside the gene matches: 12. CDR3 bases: TGTGCCAGCAATCAACTAGACAGGGCGGGCAATGAGCAGTTCTTC. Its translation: CASNQLDRAGNEQFF.

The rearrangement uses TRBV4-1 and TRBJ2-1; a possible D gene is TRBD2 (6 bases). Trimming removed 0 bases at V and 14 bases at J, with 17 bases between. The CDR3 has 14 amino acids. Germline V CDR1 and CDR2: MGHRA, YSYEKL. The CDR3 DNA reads TGCGCCAGCAGCCAAGATTACGGGGGATCCAGGGAGTTCTTC. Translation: CASSQDYGGSREFF.

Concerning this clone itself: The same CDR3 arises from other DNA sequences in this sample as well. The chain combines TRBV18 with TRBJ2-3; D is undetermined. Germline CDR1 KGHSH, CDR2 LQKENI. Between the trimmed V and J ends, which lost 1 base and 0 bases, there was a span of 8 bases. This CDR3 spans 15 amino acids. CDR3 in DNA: TGTGCCAGCTCACCACTGGTGGGAAGCACAGATACGCAGTATTTT. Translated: CASSPLVGSTDTQYF.

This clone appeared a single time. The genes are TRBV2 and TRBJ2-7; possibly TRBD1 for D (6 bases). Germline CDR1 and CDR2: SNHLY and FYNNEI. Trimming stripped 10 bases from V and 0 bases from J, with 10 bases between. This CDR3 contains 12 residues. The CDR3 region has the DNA TGTGCCATAAGGGACACCTCCTACGAGCAGTACTTC. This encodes CAIRDTSYEQYF.

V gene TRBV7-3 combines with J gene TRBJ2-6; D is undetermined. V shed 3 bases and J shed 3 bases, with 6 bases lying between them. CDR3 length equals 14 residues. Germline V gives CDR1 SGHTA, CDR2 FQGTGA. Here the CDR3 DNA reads TGTGCCAGCAGCTTGAACATTGGGGCCAACGTCCTGACTTTC. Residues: CASSLNIGANVLTF.

CDR3 sequence reads: CASSPGGHSNQPQHF. CDR3 nucleotides: TGTGCCAGCAGCCCGGGGGGGCATAGCAATCAGCCCCAGCATTTT. The chain has TRBV7-2 and TRBJ1-5; D may be TRBD1 (6 bases). This CDR3 region has 15 residues. The V and J ends lost 5 bases and 0 bases respectively, with 11 bases between them. Germline values: CDR1 SGHTA, CDR2 FQGNSA.

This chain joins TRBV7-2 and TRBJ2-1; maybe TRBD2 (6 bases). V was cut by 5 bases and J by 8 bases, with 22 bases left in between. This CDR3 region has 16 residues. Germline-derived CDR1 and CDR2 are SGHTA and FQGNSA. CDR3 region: CASSAFPTPPGDEQFF. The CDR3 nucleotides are TGTGCCAGCAGCGCGTTTCCGACACCGCCGGGGGATGAGCAGTTCTTC.

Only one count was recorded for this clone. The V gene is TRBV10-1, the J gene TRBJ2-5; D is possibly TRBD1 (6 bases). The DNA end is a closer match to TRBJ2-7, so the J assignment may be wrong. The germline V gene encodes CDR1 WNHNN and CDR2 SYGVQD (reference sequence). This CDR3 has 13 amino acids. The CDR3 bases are TGCGCCAGCAGTGATAGACAGGTCGGCGAGCAGTACTTC. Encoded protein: CASSDRQVGEQYF.

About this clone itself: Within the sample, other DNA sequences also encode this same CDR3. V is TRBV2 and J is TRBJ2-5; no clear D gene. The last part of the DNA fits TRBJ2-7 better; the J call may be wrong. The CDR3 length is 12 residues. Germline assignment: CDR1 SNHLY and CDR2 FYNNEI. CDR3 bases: TGTGCCAGCAGTGAACAGTCCTACGAGCAGTACTTC. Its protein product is CASSEQSYEQYF.

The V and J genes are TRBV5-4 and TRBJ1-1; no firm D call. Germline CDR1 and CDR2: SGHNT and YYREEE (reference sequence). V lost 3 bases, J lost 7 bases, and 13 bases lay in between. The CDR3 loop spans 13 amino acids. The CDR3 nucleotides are TGTGCCAGCAGCTCCCTCGACAAGGATGAAGCTTTCTTT. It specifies CASSSLDKDEAFF.

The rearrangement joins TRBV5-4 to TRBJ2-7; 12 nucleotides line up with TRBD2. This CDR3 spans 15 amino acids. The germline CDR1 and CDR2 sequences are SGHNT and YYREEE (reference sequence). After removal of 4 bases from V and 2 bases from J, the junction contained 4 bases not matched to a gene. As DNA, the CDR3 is TGTGCCAGCAGCCCGACTAGCGGGGGCCCCTACGAGCAGTACTTC. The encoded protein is CASSPTSGGPYEQYF. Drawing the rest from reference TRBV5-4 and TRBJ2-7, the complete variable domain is ETGVTQSPTHLIKTRGQQVTLRCSSQSGHNTVSWYQQALGQGPQFIFQYYREEENGRGNFPPRFSGLQFPNYSSELNVNALELDDSALYLCASSPTSGGPYEQYFGPGTRLTVT.